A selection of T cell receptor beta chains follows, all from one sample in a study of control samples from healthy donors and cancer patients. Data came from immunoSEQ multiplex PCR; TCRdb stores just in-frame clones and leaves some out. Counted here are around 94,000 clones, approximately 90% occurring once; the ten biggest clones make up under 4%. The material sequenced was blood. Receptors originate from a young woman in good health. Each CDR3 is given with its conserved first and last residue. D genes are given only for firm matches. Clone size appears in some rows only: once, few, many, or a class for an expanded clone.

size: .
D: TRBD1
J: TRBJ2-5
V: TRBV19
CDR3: CASLPGTGDPLVGETQYF
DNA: TGTGCCAGTCTCCCCGGGACAGGGGATCCGTTGGTAGGGGAGACCCAGTACTTC

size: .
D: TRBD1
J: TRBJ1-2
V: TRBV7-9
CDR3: CASSSLTGENGYTF
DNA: TGTGCCAGCAGCTCCCTGACAGGGGAAAACGGCTACACCTTC

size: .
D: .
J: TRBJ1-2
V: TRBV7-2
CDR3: CASSLGPEYYGYTF
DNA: TGTGCCAGCAGCTTAGGCCCCGAATACTATGGCTACACCTTC

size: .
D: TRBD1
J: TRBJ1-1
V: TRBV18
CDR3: CASSPPDRGAEAFF
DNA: TGTGCCAGCTCACCACCGGACAGGGGGGCTGAAGCTTTCTTT

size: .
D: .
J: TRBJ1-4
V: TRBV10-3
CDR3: CAISEPPRDEKLFF
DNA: TGTGCCATCAGTGAGCCCCCTAGGGATGAAAAACTGTTTTTT

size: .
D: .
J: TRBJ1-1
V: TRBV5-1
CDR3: CASTGIRDGMNTEAFF
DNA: TGCGCCAGCACGGGAATTAGGGACGGGATGAACACTGAAGCTTTCTTT

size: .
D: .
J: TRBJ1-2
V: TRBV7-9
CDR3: CASTVAGTEANYGYTF
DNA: TGTGCCAGCACCGTGGCAGGTACTGAAGCTAACTATGGCTACACCTTC

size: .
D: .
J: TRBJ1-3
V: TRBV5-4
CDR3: CASSLGGGSGNTIYF
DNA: TGTGCCAGCAGCTTGGGTGGAGGATCTGGAAACACCATATATTTT

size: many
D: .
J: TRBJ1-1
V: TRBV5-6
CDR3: CASSLIRVTEAFF
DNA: TGTGCCAGCAGCCTTATCAGGGTCACTGAAGCTTTCTTT

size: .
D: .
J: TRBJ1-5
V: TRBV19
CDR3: CARGGGPGNQPQHF
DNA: TGTGCCCGCGGGGGGGGGCCGGGCAATCAGCCCCAGCATTTT

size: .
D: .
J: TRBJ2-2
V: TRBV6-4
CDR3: CASSDRGTGELFF
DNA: TGTGCCAGCAGTGACAGGGGGACCGGGGAGCTGTTTTTT

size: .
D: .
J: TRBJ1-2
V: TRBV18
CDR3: CASSPLGGSDYGYTF
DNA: TGTGCCAGCTCACCACTCGGGGGGTCGGACTATGGCTACACCTTC

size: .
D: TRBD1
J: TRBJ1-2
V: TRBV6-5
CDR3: CASSPGGHYGYTF
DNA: TGTGCCAGCAGTCCAGGGGGCCACTATGGCTACACCTTC

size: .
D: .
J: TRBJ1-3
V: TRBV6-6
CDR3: CASSYSGSGNTIYF
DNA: TGTGCCAGCAGTTACTCAGGGTCTGGAAACACCATATATTTT

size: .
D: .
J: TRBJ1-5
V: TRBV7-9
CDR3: CASSRGGQPQHF
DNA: TGTGCCAGCAGCAGGGGGGGTCAGCCCCAGCATTTT

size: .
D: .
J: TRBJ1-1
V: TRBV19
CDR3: CASSIEDGLEAFF
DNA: TGTGCCAGTAGTATAGAGGATGGGCTCGAAGCTTTCTTT

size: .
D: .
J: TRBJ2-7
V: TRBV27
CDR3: CASSLYVDSYYEQYF
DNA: TGTGCCAGCAGTTTATATGTCGATAGTTACTACGAGCAGTACTTC

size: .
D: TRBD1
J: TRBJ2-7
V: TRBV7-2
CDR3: CASRPGQGKIYEQYF
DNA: TGTGCCAGCAGACCGGGACAGGGCAAAATCTACGAGCAGTACTTC

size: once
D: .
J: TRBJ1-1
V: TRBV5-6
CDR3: CASSLVTAAEAFF
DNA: TGTGCCAGCAGCTTGGTCACAGCAGCCGAAGCTTTCTTT

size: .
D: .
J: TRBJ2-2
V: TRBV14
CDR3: CASTGSAGTGELFF
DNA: TGTGCCAGCACCGGATCCGCAGGGACCGGGGAGCTGTTTTTT

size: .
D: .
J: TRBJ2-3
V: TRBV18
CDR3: CASSPWSGITDTQYF
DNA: TGTGCCAGCTCACCATGGTCAGGGATAACAGATACGCAGTATTTT

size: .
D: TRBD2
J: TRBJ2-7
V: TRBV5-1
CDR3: CASSPDGPSGGLREQYF
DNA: TGCGCCAGCAGCCCCGATGGTCCTAGCGGGGGGCTTCGGGAGCAGTACTTC

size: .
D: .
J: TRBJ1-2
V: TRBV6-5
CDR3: CASRITGRNYGYTF
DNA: TGTGCCAGCAGAATCACGGGACGAAACTATGGCTACACCTTC

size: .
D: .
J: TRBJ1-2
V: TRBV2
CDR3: CASYPGGPGGYTF
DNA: TGTGCCTCCTACCCGGGGGGCCCCGGCGGCTACACCTTC

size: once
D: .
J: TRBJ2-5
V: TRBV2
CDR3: CASSPGPGETQYF
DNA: TGTGCCAGCAGTCCCGGGCCGGGGGAGACCCAGTACTTC

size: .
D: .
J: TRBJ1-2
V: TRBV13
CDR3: CASSSYREIRYGYTF
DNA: TGTGCCAGCAGCTCATACAGGGAGATTCGCTATGGCTACACCTTC

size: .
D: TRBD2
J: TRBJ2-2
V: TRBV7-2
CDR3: CASSFRASGVRTGELFF
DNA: TGTGCCAGCAGCTTTAGGGCTAGCGGGGTCCGCACCGGGGAGCTGTTTTTT

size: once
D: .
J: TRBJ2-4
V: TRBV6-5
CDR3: CASIDPRSDIQYF
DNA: TGTGCCAGCATCGACCCCAGGTCGGACATTCAGTACTTC

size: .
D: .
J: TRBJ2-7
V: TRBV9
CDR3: CASTVLVAEQYF
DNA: TGTGCCAGCACCGTTCTGGTCGCCGAGCAGTACTTC

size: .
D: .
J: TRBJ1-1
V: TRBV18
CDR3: CASSPQGVNTEAFF
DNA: TGTGCCAGCTCACCACAGGGAGTGAACACTGAAGCTTTCTTT

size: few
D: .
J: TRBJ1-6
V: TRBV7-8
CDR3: CASSPRPPHSSPLHF
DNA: TGTGCCAGCAGCCCACGACCTCCCCATTCTTCACCCCTCCACTTT

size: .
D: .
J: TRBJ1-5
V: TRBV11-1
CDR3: CASSFRPLREPQHF
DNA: TGTGCCAGCAGCTTCCGACCCCTACGGGAGCCCCAGCATTTT

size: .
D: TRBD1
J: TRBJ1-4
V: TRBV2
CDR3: CASSDPRDRNNEKLFF
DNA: TGTGCCAGCAGTGATCCCCGGGACAGAAATAATGAAAAACTGTTTTTT

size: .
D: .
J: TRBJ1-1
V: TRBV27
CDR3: CASRNSLMNTEAFF
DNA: TGTGCCAGCAGAAACAGCCTTATGAACACTGAAGCTTTCTTT

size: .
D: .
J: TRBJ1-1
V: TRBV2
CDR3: CASSGGAPSWAEAFF
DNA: TGTGCCAGCAGTGGTGGGGCCCCCTCGTGGGCTGAAGCTTTCTTT